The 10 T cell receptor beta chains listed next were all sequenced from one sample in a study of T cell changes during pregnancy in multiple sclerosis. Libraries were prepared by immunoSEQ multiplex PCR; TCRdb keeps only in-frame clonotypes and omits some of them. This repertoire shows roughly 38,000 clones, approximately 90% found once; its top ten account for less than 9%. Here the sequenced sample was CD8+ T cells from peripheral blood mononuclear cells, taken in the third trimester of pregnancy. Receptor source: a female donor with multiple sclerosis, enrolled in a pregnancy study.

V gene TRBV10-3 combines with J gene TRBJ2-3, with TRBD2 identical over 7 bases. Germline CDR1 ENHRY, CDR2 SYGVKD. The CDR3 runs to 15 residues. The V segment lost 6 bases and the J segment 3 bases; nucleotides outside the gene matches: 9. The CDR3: CAIREPSGRTDTQYF. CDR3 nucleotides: TGTGCCATCAGGGAACCTAGCGGACGGACAGATACGCAGTATTTT.

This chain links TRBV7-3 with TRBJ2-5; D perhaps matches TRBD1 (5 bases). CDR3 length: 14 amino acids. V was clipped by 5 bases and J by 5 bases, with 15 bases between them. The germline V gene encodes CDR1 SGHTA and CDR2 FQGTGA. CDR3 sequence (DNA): TGTGCCAGCAGCACCGACAGTACTGATGAGACCCAGTACTTC. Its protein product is CASSTDSTDETQYF.

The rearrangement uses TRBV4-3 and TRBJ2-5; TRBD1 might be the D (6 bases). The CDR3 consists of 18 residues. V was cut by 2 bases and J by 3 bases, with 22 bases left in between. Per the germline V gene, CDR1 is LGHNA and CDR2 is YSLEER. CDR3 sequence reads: CASSQHPWTESSKETQYF. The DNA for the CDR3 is TGCGCCAGCAGCCAACATCCATGGACAGAGTCTTCCAAAGAGACCCAGTACTTC.

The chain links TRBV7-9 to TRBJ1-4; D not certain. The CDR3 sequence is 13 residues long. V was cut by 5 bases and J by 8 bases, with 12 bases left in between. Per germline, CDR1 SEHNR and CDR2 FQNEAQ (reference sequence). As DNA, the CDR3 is TGTGCCAGCAGCCCGACTGCGGAAGAAAAACTGTTTTTT. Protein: CASSPTAEEKLFF.

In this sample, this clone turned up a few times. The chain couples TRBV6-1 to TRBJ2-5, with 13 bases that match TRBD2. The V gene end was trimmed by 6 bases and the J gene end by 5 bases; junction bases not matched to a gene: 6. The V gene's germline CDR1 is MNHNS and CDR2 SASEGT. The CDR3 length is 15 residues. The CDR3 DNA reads TGTGCCAGCAGCCTTACTAGCGGGGGGGCGGAGACCCAGTACTTC. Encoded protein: CASSLTSGGAETQYF.

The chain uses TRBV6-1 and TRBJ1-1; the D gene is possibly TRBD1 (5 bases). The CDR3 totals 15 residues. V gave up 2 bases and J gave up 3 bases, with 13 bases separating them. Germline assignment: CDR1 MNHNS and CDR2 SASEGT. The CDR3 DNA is TGTGCCAGCAGTGAAATCCCCGACAGTCACACTGAAGCTTTCTTT. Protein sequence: CASSEIPDSHTEAFF.

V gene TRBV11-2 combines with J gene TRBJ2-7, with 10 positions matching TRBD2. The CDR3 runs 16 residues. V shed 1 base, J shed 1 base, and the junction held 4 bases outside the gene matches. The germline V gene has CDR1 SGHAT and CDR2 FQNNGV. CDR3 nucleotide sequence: TGTGCCAGCAGCTTAGTAGCGGGGGGTGTATCCTACGAGCAGTACTTC. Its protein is CASSLVAGGVSYEQYF.

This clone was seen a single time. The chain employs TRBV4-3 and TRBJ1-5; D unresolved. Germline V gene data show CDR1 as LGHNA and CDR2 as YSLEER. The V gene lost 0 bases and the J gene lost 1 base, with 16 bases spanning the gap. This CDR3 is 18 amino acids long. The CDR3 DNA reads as TGCGCCAGCAGCCAAGACCCCCTTCTGAGCTTAAGCAATCAGCCCCAGCATTTT. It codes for CASSQDPLLSLSNQPQHF.

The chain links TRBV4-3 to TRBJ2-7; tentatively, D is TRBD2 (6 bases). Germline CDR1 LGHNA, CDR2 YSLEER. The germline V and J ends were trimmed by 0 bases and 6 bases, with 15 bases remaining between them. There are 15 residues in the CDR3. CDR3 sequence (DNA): TGCGCCAGCAGCCAAGATTATCGGGGGTTCGTCGAGCAGTACTTC. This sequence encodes CASSQDYRGFVEQYF.

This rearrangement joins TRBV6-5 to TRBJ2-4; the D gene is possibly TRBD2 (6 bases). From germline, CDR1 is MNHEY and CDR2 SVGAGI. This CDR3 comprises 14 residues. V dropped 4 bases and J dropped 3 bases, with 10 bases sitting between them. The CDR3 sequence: CASSSDGGKNIQYF. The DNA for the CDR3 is TGTGCCAGCAGTTCCGACGGGGGCAAAAACATTCAGTACTTC.